Here is one T cell receptor beta chain with its context. The sample originates from a study of cytomegalovirus exposure and HLA in healthy donors. The ends lost 5 bases at V and 3 bases at J; junction bases unmatched: 5. The CDR3 has 15 amino acids. The germline V gene has CDR1 SGHTA and CDR2 FQGNSA. A multiplex PCR was run with 60 Vbeta primers and 13 Jbeta primers. Measured with immunoSEQ multiplex PCR; TCRdb has only the in-frame clones, and not every one. The table records 95,000 to 110,000 clones, around 82% of them present only once. The receptor comes from a woman aged 35 to 49 in good health and CMV-seronegative. V gene TRBV7-2 combines with J gene TRBJ1-2; 11 nucleotides agree with TRBD1. Sequenced input: PBMCs. CDR3 sequence: CASSQRTGGHYGYTF. The CDR3 region has the DNA TGTGCCAGCAGCCAAAGGACAGGGGGCCACTATGGCTACACCTTC. The full variable domain, with the rest looked up from reference TRBV7-2 and TRBJ1-2, is GAGVSQSPSNKVTEKGKDVELRCDPISGHTALYWYRQSLGQGLEFLIYFQGNSAPDKSGLPSDRFSAERTGGSVSTLTIQRTQQEDSAVYLCASSQRTGGHYGYTFGSGTRLTVV.